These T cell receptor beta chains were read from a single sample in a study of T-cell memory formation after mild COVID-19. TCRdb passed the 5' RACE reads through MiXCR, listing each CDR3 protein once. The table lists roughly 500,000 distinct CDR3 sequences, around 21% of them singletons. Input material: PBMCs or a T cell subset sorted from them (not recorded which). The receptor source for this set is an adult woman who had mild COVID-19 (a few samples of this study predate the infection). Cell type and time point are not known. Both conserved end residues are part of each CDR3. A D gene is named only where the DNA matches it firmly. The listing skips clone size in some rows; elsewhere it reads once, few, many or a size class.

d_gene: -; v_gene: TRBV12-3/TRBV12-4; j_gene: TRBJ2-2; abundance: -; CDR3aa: CASSLSTAPNTGELFF; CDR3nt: TGTGCCAGCAGTTTATCCACAGCTCCGAACACCGGGGAGCTGTTTTTT
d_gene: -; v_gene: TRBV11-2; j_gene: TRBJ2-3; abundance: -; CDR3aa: CASSLGLVTGTDTQYF; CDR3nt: TGTGCCAGCAGCTTAGGGCTGGTAACAGGCACAGATACGCAGTATTTT
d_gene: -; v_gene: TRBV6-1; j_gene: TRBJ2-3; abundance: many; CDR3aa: CASSEMGYTDTQYF; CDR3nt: TGTGCCAGCAGTGAAATGGGGTACACAGATACGCAGTATTTT
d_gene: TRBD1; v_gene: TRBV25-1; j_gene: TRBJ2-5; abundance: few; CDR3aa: CASSPMTGGFRETQYF; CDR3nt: TGTGCCAGCAGTCCAATGACAGGGGGCTTTAGAGAGACCCAGTACTTC
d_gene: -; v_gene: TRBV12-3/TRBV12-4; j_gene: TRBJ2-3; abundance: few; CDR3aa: CASSLGRAGKITDTQYF; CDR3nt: TGTGCCAGCAGTTTAGGCCGGGCGGGGAAGATCACAGATACGCAGTATTTT
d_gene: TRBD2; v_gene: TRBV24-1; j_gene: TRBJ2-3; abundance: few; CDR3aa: CATSSPGTSGTDTQYF; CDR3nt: TGTGCCACCAGTTCCCCCGGGACTAGCGGCACAGATACGCAGTATTTT
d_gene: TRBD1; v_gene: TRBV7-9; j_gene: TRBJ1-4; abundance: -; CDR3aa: CASSFIPGQDTEKLFF; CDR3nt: TGTGCCAGCAGCTTCATACCGGGACAGGACACCGAAAAACTGTTTTTT
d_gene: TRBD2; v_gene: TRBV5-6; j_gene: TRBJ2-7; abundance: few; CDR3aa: CASSLPPGGTSGSLYEQYF; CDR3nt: TGTGCCAGCAGCTTACCTCCCGGGGGGACTAGCGGGAGCCTCTACGAGCAGTACTTC
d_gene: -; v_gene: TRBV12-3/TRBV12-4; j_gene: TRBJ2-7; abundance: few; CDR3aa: CASSTRGSGYEQYF; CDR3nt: TGTGCCAGCAGCACTCGGGGGAGTGGATACGAGCAGTACTTC
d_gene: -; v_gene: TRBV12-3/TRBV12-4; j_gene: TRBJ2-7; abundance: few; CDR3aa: CASSPSGRLDLMEQYF; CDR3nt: TGTGCCAGCAGTCCGTCCGGGCGGCTTGATCTGATGGAGCAGTACTTC
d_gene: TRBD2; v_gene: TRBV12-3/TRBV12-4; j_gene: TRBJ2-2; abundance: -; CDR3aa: CASSSGREIGELFF; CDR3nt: TGTGCCAGCAGCTCGGGGCGGGAGATAGGGGAGCTGTTTTTT
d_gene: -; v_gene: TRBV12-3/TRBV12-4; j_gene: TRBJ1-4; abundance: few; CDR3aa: CASSPGPRNEKLFF; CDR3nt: TGTGCCAGCAGTCCGGGACCCCGTAATGAAAAACTGTTTTTT
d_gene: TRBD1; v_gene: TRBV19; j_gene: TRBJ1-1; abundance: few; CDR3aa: CASTERDRGDTEAFF; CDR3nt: TGTGCCAGTACCGAGAGGGACAGGGGGGACACTGAAGCTTTCTTT
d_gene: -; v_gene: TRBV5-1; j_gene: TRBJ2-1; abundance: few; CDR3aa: CASSLGTVNEQFF; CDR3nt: TGCGCCAGCAGCTTGGGGACAGTCAATGAGCAGTTCTTC
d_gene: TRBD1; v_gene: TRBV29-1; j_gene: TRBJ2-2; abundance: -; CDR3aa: CSVLAGQVAGELFF; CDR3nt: TGCAGCGTCCTCGCGGGACAGGTGGCCGGGGAGCTGTTTTTT
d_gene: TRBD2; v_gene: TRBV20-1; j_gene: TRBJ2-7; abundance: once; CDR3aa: CSAREDSGKYEQYF; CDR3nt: TGCAGTGCTAGAGAGGATAGCGGGAAATACGAGCAGTACTTC
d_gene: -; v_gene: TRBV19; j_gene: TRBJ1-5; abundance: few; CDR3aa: CASSIRGNQPQHF; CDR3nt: TGTGCCAGTAGTATAAGGGGCAATCAGCCCCAGCATTTT
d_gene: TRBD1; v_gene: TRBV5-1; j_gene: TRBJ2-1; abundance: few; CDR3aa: CASSTRQGNEQFF; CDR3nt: TGCGCCAGCAGCACCCGACAGGGCAATGAGCAGTTCTTC
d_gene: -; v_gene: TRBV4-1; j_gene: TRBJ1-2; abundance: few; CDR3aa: CASSQDFQTANYGYTF; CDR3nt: TGCGCCAGCAGCCAAGATTTCCAAACTGCTAACTATGGCTACACCTTC
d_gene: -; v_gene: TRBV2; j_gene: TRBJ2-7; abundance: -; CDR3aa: CASSEAEGGHSEQYF; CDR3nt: TGTGCCAGCAGTGAAGCCGAGGGGGGGCACAGCGAGCAGTACTTC
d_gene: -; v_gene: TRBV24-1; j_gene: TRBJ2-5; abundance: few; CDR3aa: CATSDREETQYF; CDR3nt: TGTGCCACCAGTGACCGAGAAGAGACCCAGTACTTC
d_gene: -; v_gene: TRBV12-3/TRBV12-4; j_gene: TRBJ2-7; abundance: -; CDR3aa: CASSPPGLSYEQYF; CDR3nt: TGTGCCAGCAGTCCGCCGGGACTGAGCTACGAGCAGTACTTC
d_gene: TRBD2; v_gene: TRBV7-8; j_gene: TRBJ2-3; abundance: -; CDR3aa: CASSVTSGGRDTQYF; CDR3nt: TGTGCCAGCAGCGTGACTAGCGGGGGGCGTGATACGCAGTATTTT
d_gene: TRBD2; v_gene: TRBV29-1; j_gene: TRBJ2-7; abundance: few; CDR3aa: CSVRTSGSYEQYF; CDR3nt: TGCAGCGTTCGGACTAGCGGGAGTTACGAGCAGTACTTC
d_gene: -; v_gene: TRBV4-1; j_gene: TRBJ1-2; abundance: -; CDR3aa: CASSQQLRQVMNGYTF; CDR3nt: TGCGCCAGCAGCCAACAACTTCGACAGGTTATGAATGGCTACACCTTC
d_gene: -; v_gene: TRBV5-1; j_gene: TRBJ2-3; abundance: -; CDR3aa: CASSPSLVGVTDTQYF; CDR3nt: TGCGCCAGCAGCCCGTCACTTGTGGGGGTCACAGATACGCAGTATTTT
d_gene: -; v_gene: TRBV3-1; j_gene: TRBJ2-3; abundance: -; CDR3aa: CASSQVRNTQYF; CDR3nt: TGTGCCAGCAGCCAAGTCAGGAATACGCAGTATTTT
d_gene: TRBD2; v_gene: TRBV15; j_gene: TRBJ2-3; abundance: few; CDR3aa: CATSRVFAGGRGDTQYF; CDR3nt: TGTGCCACCAGCAGAGTTTTTGCGGGAGGCCGTGGAGATACGCAGTATTTT
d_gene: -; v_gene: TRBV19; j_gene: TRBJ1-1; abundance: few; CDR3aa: CASGGGNTEAFF; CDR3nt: TGTGCCAGTGGGGGAGGGAACACTGAAGCTTTCTTT
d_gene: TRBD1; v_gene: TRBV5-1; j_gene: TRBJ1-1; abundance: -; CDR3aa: CASRPFTGAPAMNTEAFF; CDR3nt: TGCGCCAGCAGACCATTCACAGGGGCCCCCGCCATGAACACTGAAGCTTTCTTT
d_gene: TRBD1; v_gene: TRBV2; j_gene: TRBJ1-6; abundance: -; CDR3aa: CASSLTGQGRSPLHF; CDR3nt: TGTGCCAGCAGTCTAACGGGACAGGGTCGATCACCCCTCCACTTT
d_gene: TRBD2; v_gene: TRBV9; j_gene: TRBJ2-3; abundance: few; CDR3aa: CASSVARGGRTDTQYF; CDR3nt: TGTGCCAGCAGCGTAGCGCGGGGGGGCCGAACAGATACGCAGTATTTT
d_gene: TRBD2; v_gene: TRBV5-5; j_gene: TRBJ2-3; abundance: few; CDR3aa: CASSPPSGNTDTQYF; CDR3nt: TGTGCCAGCAGCCCCCCTAGCGGGAACACAGATACGCAGTATTTT
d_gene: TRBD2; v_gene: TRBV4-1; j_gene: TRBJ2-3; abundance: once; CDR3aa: CASRTGTSVTDTQYF; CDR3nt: TGCGCCAGTAGAACCGGGACTAGCGTCACAGATACGCAGTATTTT
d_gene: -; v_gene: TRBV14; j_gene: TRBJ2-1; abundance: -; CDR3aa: CASSHRGTGGSNEQFF; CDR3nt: TGTGCCAGCAGCCACAGGGGGACTGGGGGGTCCAATGAGCAGTTCTTC
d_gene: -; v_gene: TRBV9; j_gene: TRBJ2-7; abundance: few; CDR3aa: CASSVGGGTVSYEQYF; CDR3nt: TGTGCCAGCAGCGTAGGGGGAGGGACAGTGTCCTACGAGCAGTACTTC
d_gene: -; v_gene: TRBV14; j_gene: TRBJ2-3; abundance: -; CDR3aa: CASSQGPRGLTDTQYF; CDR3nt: TGTGCCAGCAGCCAAGGCCCCCGGGGTCTGACAGATACGCAGTATTTT
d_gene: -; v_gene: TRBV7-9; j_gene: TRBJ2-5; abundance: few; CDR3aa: CASSPRAYGEAQETQYF; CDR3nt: TGTGCCAGCAGCCCCCGTGCCTACGGGGAGGCACAAGAGACCCAGTACTTC
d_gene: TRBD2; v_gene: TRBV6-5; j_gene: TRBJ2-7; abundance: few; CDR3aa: CASSFLAGAGEQYF; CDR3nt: TGTGCCAGCAGTTTTCTAGCGGGAGCGGGCGAGCAGTACTTC
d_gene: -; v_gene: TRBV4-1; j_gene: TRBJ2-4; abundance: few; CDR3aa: CASSQPRSGAKNIQYF; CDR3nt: TGCGCCAGCAGCCAACCCCGGAGCGGAGCCAAAAACATTCAGTACTTC
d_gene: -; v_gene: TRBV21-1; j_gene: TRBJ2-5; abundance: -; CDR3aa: CASREPAETQYF; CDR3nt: TGTGCCAGCAGGGAACCAGCAGAGACCCAGTACTTC
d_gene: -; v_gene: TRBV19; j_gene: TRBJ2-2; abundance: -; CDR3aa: CASTTGGELFF; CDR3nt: TGTGCCAGTACAACAGGGGGGGAGCTGTTTTTT
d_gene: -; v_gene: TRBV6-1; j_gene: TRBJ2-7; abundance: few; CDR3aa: CASTSGWSSYEQYF; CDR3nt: TGTGCCAGCACATCGGGGTGGAGCTCCTACGAGCAGTACTTC
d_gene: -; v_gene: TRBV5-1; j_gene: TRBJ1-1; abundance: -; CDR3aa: CASSSRTATEAFF; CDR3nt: TGCGCCAGCAGCTCCCGGACAGCCACTGAAGCTTTCTTT
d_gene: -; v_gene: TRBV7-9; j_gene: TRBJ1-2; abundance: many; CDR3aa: CASSPQGGANYGYTF; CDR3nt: TGTGCCAGCAGCCCTCAGGGAGGGGCGAACTATGGCTACACCTTC
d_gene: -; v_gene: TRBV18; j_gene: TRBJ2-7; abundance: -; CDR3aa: CASSPNGGSYEQYF; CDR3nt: TGTGCCAGCTCACCAAATGGGGGCTCCTACGAGCAGTACTTC
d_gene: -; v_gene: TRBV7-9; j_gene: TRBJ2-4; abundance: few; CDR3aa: CASSSRTRLAKNIQYF; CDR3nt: TGTGCCAGCAGCTCCCGCACGAGGTTAGCCAAAAACATTCAGTACTTC
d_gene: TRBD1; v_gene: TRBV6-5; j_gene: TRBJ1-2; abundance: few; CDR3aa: CASRRQGYYGYTF; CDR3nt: TGTGCCAGCAGACGACAGGGTTACTATGGCTACACCTTC
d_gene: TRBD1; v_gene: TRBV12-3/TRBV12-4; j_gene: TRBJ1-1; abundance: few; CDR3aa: CASRAGTGVGTEAFF; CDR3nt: TGTGCCAGCAGAGCCGGGACAGGGGTTGGTACTGAAGCTTTCTTT
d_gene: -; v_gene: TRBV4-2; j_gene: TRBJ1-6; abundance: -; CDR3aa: CASSQGLDSPLHF; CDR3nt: TGTGCCAGCAGCCAGGGGTTAGATTCACCCCTCCACTTT
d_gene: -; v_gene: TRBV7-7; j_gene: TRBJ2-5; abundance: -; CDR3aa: CASSPAVGETQYF; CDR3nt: TGTGCTAGCAGCCCAGCGGTCGGGGAGACCCAGTACTTC
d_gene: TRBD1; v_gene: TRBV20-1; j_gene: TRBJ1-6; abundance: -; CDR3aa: CSARGGTGRFTNNSPLHF; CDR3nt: TGCAGTGCTAGAGGCGGGACAGGGAGATTCACCAATAATTCACCCCTCCACTTT
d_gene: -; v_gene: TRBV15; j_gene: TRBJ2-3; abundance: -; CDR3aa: CATSRARPTDTQYF; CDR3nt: TGTGCCACCAGCAGAGCGAGACCAACAGATACGCAGTATTTT
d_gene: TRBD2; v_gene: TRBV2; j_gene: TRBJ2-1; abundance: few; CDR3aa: CASSVREGSHEQFF; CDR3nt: TGTGCCAGCAGTGTGCGGGAGGGCTCCCATGAGCAGTTCTTC